Listed here is a single TCR beta chain. Its antigen is not identified. The sample originates from a study of T cells expressing NK-cell markers. Study background: Sorted T-cell subsets CD3+CD56+NKG2C+, CD3+CD56+NKG2C- and CD3+CD56-NKG2C+ were TCR beta-sequenced. Among the eight sequenced donors, seven tested HCMV-seropositive and one tested seronegative. Study results and limitations: The same clonotypes also predominated in the CD3+CD56-NKG2C+ fraction of a handful of donors. Top CD8+ clonotypes included the dominant CD3+CD56+NKG2C+ clonotypes in roughly six donors.

TCRdb reanalyzed the 5' RACE reads and collapses them to one entry per CDR3 protein, without DNA. In all, the sample yields hundreds of thousands of distinct CDR3 sequences. Germline CDR1 reads SGHRS; CDR2 reads YFSETQ. The CDR3 spans 14 residues. The chain carries TRBV5-1 and TRBJ2-4; checking the TCRdb D call of TRBD1 is not possible without DNA. The sample was blood T cells: a sorted CD56 or NKG2C T cell subset, CD4+ or CD8+ T cells, or bulk PBMC T cells (not recorded which). The sequence was obtained from a woman between 18 and 75 years old in good health. The chain's CDR3 is CASSSRDRPNIQYF. Together with reference TRBV5-1 and TRBJ2-4, the CDR3 gives the full variable domain: KAGVTQTPRYLIKTRGQQVTLSCSPISGHRSVSWYQQTPGQGLQFLFEYFSETQRNKGNFPGRFSGRQFSNSRSEMNVSTLELGDSALYLCASSSRDRPNIQYFGAGTRLSVL.